One sample yielded the 19 T cell receptor beta chains listed below, sequenced in a study of graft-versus-host responses after intestinal transplantation. Some clones are missing from TCRdb's copy, which holds only in-frame ones; the method was immunoSEQ multiplex PCR. The table includes tens of thousands of clones, around 93% detected once. The antigens for these receptors are not known. Sequenced material: unstimulated CD4+ T cells sorted from spleen or lymph node cells, taken before transplant. Every receptor here comes from a human donor who was the organ donor for an intestinal transplant.

The V call is TRBV2, the J call TRBJ2-7; 8 bases agree with TRBD2. From germline, CDR1 is SNHLY and CDR2 FYNNEI. This CDR3 region has 15 residues. With 7 bases clipped from V and 0 bases from J, the junction kept 8 bases outside the gene matches. DNA of the CDR3: TGTGCCAGCATTAGCGGGACACTAAGCTCCTACGAGCAGTACTTC. This gives the protein CASISGTLSSYEQYF.

The chain links TRBV4-2 to TRBJ1-5; D is possibly TRBD1 (5 bases). There are 15 residues in the CDR3. From germline, CDR1 is LGHNA and CDR2 YNFKEQ. Deletions cut 1 base from V and 6 bases from J, with 13 bases between. CDR3 sequence: CASSQAAGPIQPQHF. The CDR3 coding sequence is TGTGCCAGCAGCCAAGCGGCAGGGCCCATTCAGCCCCAGCATTTT.

A remark on this clone: Germline is not matched at one junction end, which may reflect a read error. The chain has TRBV7-7 and TRBJ2-3; a possible D gene is TRBD1 (6 bases). Germline V gene sequence: CDR1 SSHAT, CDR2 FNYEAQ (reference sequence). CDR3 length equals 13 residues. In nucleotides, the CDR3 is TGTGCTAGCAGCCCACAGGGACCAGATACGCAGTATTTT. It encodes CASSPQGPDTQYF.

The chain carries TRBV6-5 and TRBJ2-1; 8 bases are a match to TRBD2. This CDR3 comprises 13 residues. The trim removed 6 bases at V and 9 bases at J, leaving 7 bases unmatched. CDR1 is MNHEY and CDR2 is SVGAGI in the germline V gene. The CDR3 nucleotides read TGTGCCAGCAGCGGGACTAGTGTTAGTGAGCAGTTCTTC. It codes for CASSGTSVSEQFF.

This clone appeared a single time. Other nucleotide sequences in the sample specify the same CDR3. V and J are TRBV10-3 and TRBJ1-5; 10 bases are a match to TRBD1. CDR3 size: 15 residues. The germline V gene has CDR1 ENHRY and CDR2 SYGVKD. The ends lost 6 bases at V and 3 bases at J; junction bases unmatched: 5. CDR3 DNA: TGTGCCATCAGAGAGGGACAGGGGAACAATCAGCCCCAGCATTTT. This translates into CAIREGQGNNQPQHF.

The CDR3 here is CASSDGGDYNEQFF. The CDR3 nucleotides read TGTGCCAGCAGTGACGGGGGGGACTACAATGAGCAGTTCTTC. The chain couples TRBV6-4 to TRBJ2-1, with 7 bases identical to TRBD2. The CDR3 is 14 amino acids. V shed 2 bases and J 3 bases; nucleotides not matched to a gene: 1. CDR1 and CDR2 (germline): MRHNA, SNTAGT.

The CDR3 sequence is CASSPSGGYGYTF. The DNA of the CDR3 is TGTGCCAGCAGTCCGTCCGGGGGGTATGGCTACACCTTC. This chain links TRBV6-5 with TRBJ1-2; possibly TRBD1 for D (5 bases). Trimming pared 5 bases from V and 5 bases from J, leaving 12 bases between. Germline assignment: CDR1 MNHEY and CDR2 SVGAGI. This CDR3 spans 13 amino acids.

This chain uses TRBV15 with TRBJ2-7; 9 bases line up with TRBD1. Germline loops: CDR1 LNHNV, CDR2 YYDKDF (reference sequence). V was pared by 1 base and J by 2 bases, with 12 bases of the junction left unmatched. There are 18 residues in the CDR3. In DNA, the CDR3 is TGTGCCACCAGCAGAGTCCGGGACAGGGTAGGTGGGACCTACGAGCAGTACTTC. It is translated as CATSRVRDRVGGTYEQYF.

V and J are TRBV5-1 and TRBJ2-5; D might be TRBD2 (5 bases). CDR3 length: 14 amino acids. The germline V gene encodes CDR1 SGHRS and CDR2 YFSETQ. Trimming cost V 4 bases and J 5 bases, with 15 bases left between them. The CDR3 here is CASSARPGGETQYF. In nucleotides, the CDR3 is TGCGCCAGCAGCGCGCGACCAGGCGGGGAGACCCAGTACTTC. The full variable domain, with the rest looked up from reference TRBV5-1 and TRBJ2-5, is KAGVTQTPRYLIKTRGQQVTLSCSPISGHRSVSWYQQTPGQGLQFLFEYFSETQRNKGNFPGRFSGRQFSNSRSEMNVSTLELGDSALYLCASSARPGGETQYFGPGTRLLVL.

V is TRBV7-2 and J is TRBJ2-2, with 7 bases that match TRBD2. This CDR3 comprises 16 residues. The ends lost 2 bases at V and 2 bases at J; junction bases unmatched: 5. Germline V lookup: CDR1 SGHTA, CDR2 FQGNSA. The CDR3 protein is CASSLRLAVNTGELFF. The CDR3, as DNA: TGTGCCAGCAGCTTAAGGCTAGCGGTAAACACCGGGGAGCTGTTTTTT.

This rearrangement joins TRBV5-5 to TRBJ1-2; 8 bases fit TRBD1. The germline gives CDR1 SGHKS, CDR2 YYEKEE (reference sequence). This CDR3 has 15 amino acids. J was trimmed by 4 bases and V by 2 bases; bases with no gene match: 7. The CDR3: CASSFGTGTLYGYTF. CDR3 sequence (DNA): TGTGCCAGCAGCTTTGGGACAGGAACCCTCTATGGCTACACCTTC.

This chain connects TRBV5-5 to TRBJ2-7, with 7 bases that match TRBD2. CDR1 SGHKS and CDR2 YYEKEE come from the germline V gene (reference sequence). V shed 2 bases and J 1 base; nucleotides not matched to a gene: 6. CDR3 size: 15 residues. Here the CDR3 DNA reads TGTGCCAGCAGCTTCTCTACGGGGGGATCCTACGAGCAGTACTTC. Amino acids: CASSFSTGGSYEQYF.

This clone occurred once. This rearrangement joins TRBV19 to TRBJ2-3; no reliable D call. CDR1 and CDR2 (germline): LNHDA, SQIVND (reference sequence). The V end lost 6 bases, the J end lost 2 bases, and 9 bases lay between the germline ends. This CDR3 comprises 13 residues. CDR3 residues: CASSSGHTDTQYF. The DNA for the CDR3 is TGTGCCAGTAGCTCGGGCCACACAGATACGCAGTATTTT.

The genes are TRBV6-1 and TRBJ1-6; 7 positions agree with TRBD1. Germline V gene lookup returns CDR1 MNHNS and CDR2 SASEGT. The CDR3 totals 13 residues. V dropped 6 bases and J dropped 8; count of bases not matched to a gene: 4. Written as DNA, the CDR3 is TGTGCCAGCAGGACAGGGCAGGATTCACCCCTCCACTTT. It yields the protein CASRTGQDSPLHF.

This rearrangement joins TRBV7-2 to TRBJ1-6, with TRBD1 identical over 8 bases. Germline CDR1 is SGHTA and CDR2 is FQGNSA. This CDR3 spans 15 amino acids. The junction had 4 bases not matched to a gene; V was cut back by 0 bases and J by 9 bases. CDR3 coding DNA: TGTGCCAGCAGCTTAGCAGGACAGGGTATTTCACCCCTCCACTTT. Translation: CASSLAGQGISPLHF.

The CDR3 spells CASADQGGFGYTF. DNA for the CDR3: TGTGCCAGCGCAGACCAGGGGGGGTTTGGCTACACCTTC. This chain uses TRBV6-1 with TRBJ1-2; TRBD1 aligns across 7 bases. This CDR3 comprises 13 residues. Trimming removed 8 bases from V and 7 bases from J; junction bases left unmatched: 10. Germline V CDR1 and CDR2: MNHNS, SASEGT.

The chain couples TRBV19 to TRBJ2-5, with D tentatively TRBD1 or TRBD2 (6 bases each). V gave up 3 bases and J gave up 4 bases, with 21 bases separating them. CDR1 and CDR2 (germline): LNHDA, SQIVND (reference sequence). The CDR3 has 17 residues. This chain's CDR3 is CASSMSGRGQVRETQYF. For the CDR3, the DNA is TGTGCCAGTAGTATGAGCGGCCGGGGGCAGGTCCGAGAGACCCAGTACTTC.

This clone has only one observation. The chain links TRBV21-1 to TRBJ1-6. TRBV21-1 is flagged as a pseudogene. The CDR3 is made up of 18 amino acids. CDR3 sequence reads: CASSKITAGGGINSPLHF. The CDR3 DNA reads TGTGCCAGCAGCAAGATCACAGCGGGAGGAGGTATTAATTCACCCCTCCACTTT.

The genes are TRBV23-1 and TRBJ2-2; D might be TRBD2 (6 bases). TRBV23-1 is an ORF for which the function is uncertain. V was clipped by 3 bases and J by 4 bases, with 12 bases between them. CDR3 length: 15 residues. CDR3 loop: CASSHPQGGTGELFF. The CDR3 DNA reads as TGCGCCAGCAGTCATCCTCAGGGAGGCACCGGGGAGCTGTTTTTT.